A single sample is the source of the 15 T cell receptor beta chains below, sequenced in a study of blood T cell repertoires in COVID-19. Repertoires were generated with immunoSEQ multiplex PCR, while TCRdb's copy carries only in-frame clones and drops some. The sample includes around 100,000 clones, more than 85% of them seen just once. The material sequenced was peripheral blood. The receptor source for this set is a human donor in a cohort sampled during active COVID-19.

The chain joins TRBV6-5 to TRBJ1-5; D perhaps matches TRBD1 (5 bases). The germline V and J ends were trimmed by 5 bases and 0 bases, with 11 bases remaining between them. The CDR3 runs 15 residues. CDR1 is MNHEY, CDR2 SVGAGI, per germline. The DNA for the CDR3 is TGTGCCAGCAGTACTCGACAGTATAGCAATCAGCCCCAGCATTTT. It codes for CASSTRQYSNQPQHF.

The chain links TRBV11-2 to TRBJ1-6; TRBD1 is a possible D gene (6 bases). Trimming took off 5 bases at V and 10 bases at J, with 18 bases between the two ends. The CDR3 has 15 residues. Germline CDR1 is SGHAT and CDR2 is FQNNGV. CDR3 in DNA: TGTGCCAGCAGCCTAGGGGGGGTAGACACCTCACCCCTCCACTTT. This gives the protein CASSLGGVDTSPLHF.

V is TRBV4-2 and J is TRBJ1-1; TRBD1 matches at 8 bases. V gave up 0 bases and J gave up 6 bases; unmatched junction bases: 9. Per the germline V gene, CDR1 is LGHNA and CDR2 is YNFKEQ. This CDR3 comprises 16 residues. CDR3: CASSQDPGQGGSEAFF. CDR3 nucleotide sequence: TGTGCCAGCAGCCAAGATCCCGGACAGGGTGGTTCTGAAGCTTTCTTT.

The J gene is TRBJ2-5, the V gene TRBV6-6; possible D gene TRBD2, 5 bases. Germline CDR1 MNHNY, CDR2 SVGAGI (reference sequence). V lost 5 bases and J 6 bases, leaving 13 bases between the germline ends. The CDR3 runs to 13 residues. CDR3 sequence reads: CASSQLVSQTQYF. DNA for the CDR3: TGTGCCAGCAGTCAACTAGTGTCGCAGACCCAGTACTTC.

The rearrangement links TRBV4-2 to TRBJ2-2; 7 bases map to TRBD1. This CDR3 comprises 16 residues. Germline V gene data show CDR1 as LGHNA and CDR2 as YNFKEQ. The junction had 7 bases not matched to a gene; V was cut back by 4 bases and J by 2 bases. CDR3 protein: CASSRTGSSNTGELFF. DNA for the CDR3: TGTGCCAGCAGCCGGACAGGTTCCTCTAACACCGGGGAGCTGTTTTTT.

CDR3 protein: CASSPRLGGTDTQYF. CDR3 DNA: TGTGCCAGCAGCCCTAGGTTGGGAGGCACAGATACGCAGTATTTT. V and J are TRBV7-6 and TRBJ2-3; D possibly corresponds to TRBD2 (5 bases). Germline V gene sequence: CDR1 SGHVS, CDR2 FNYEAQ. This CDR3 is built from 15 residues. The V end lost 5 bases, the J end lost 1 base, and 13 bases lay between the germline ends.

The rearrangement uses TRBV24-1 and TRBJ2-5, with D perhaps TRBD1 (5 bases). Per the germline V gene, CDR1 is KGHDR and CDR2 is SFDVKD. Trimming stripped 1 base from V and 2 bases from J, with 10 bases between. This CDR3 has 15 amino acids. This chain's CDR3 is CATSDFRQGQETQYF. For the CDR3, the DNA is TGTGCCACCAGTGATTTTAGGCAGGGTCAAGAGACCCAGTACTTC.

This chain joins TRBV19 and TRBJ1-6, with 9 bases that match TRBD1. The CDR3 is 15 amino acids. Per the germline V gene, CDR1 is LNHDA and CDR2 is SQIVND (reference sequence). Trimming at V came to 5 bases and at J to 7 bases, leaving 6 bases not matched to a gene. The CDR3 nucleotides are TGTGCCAGTAGTCCACAACAGGGGGCGAATTCACCCCTCCACTTT. The encoded protein is CASSPQQGANSPLHF.

The genes are TRBV27 and TRBJ1-2; 8 nucleotides agree with TRBD1. With 6 bases clipped from V and 1 base from J, the junction kept 4 bases outside the gene matches. This CDR3 comprises 14 residues. Germline V gene data show CDR1 as MNHEY and CDR2 as SMNVEV (reference sequence). The CDR3 nucleotides are TGTGCCAGCAGCCGGGACAGGAATAACTATGGCTACACCTTC. Protein product: CASSRDRNNYGYTF.

The V call is TRBV18, the J call TRBJ2-7; 12 positions match TRBD1. The CDR3 sequence is 15 residues long. Germline V gives CDR1 KGHSH, CDR2 LQKENI. Losses at the gene ends were 3 bases for V and 7 bases for J; bases not matched to a gene: 7. This CDR3 is CASSPPGQGAGEQYF. DNA of the CDR3: TGTGCCAGCTCACCCCCGGGACAGGGGGCGGGAGAGCAGTACTTC.

V and J are TRBV15 and TRBJ1-6; 12 bases are a match to TRBD1. The CDR3 runs 20 residues. With V trimmed by 1 base and J by 3 bases, 10 bases remained unmatched. Germline loops: CDR1 LNHNV, CDR2 YYDKDF (reference sequence). DNA of the CDR3: TGTGCCACCAGCAGAGGGGTCGGGACAGGGGGCGGATTCTATAATTCACCCCTCCACTTT. This sequence encodes CATSRGVGTGGGFYNSPLHF.

This clone was picked up a small number of times. The chain links TRBV19 to TRBJ2-7, with 7 bases matching TRBD2. Trimming removed 5 bases from V and 0 bases from J; junction bases left unmatched: 7. Germline V gene lookup returns CDR1 LNHDA and CDR2 SQIVND (reference sequence). The CDR3 has 15 residues. The DNA for the CDR3 is TGTGCCAGTAGTTTCACTAGCGAGAGCTCCTACGAGCAGTACTTC. It specifies CASSFTSESSYEQYF.

The rearrangement links TRBV28 to TRBJ2-1; 12 bases align to TRBD2. Per germline, CDR1 MDHEN and CDR2 SYDVKM. This CDR3 has 16 residues. After removal of 5 bases from V and 5 bases from J, the junction contained 7 bases not matched to a gene. As DNA, the CDR3 is TGTGCCAGCAGTCGCACGACTAGCGGGAGCCACAATGAGCAGTTCTTC. This translates into CASSRTTSGSHNEQFF.

The chain has TRBV5-1 and TRBJ2-5; D ambiguous. This CDR3 has 13 amino acids. Trimming took off 0 bases at V and 3 bases at J, with 6 bases between the two ends. CDR1 is SGHRS, CDR2 YFSETQ, per germline. In nucleotides, the CDR3 is TGCGCCAGCAGCTTGGTTTCAGAAGAGACCCAGTACTTC. This codes for CASSLVSEETQYF.

The genes are TRBV7-4 and TRBJ2-1; TRBD2 matches 11 bases. There are 19 residues in the CDR3. The junction had 15 bases not matched to a gene; V was cut back by 1 base and J by 7 bases. CDR1 is SGHVT, CDR2 SQSDAQ, per germline. CDR3 residues: CASSLVATSGEGGRNEQFF. The CDR3 coding sequence is TGTGCCAGCAGCTTAGTCGCGACTAGCGGGGAAGGGGGCAGGAATGAGCAGTTCTTC.